Listed here are 19 T cell receptor beta chains from one sample, sequenced in a study of long-term antiretroviral therapy in people with HIV. Samples were assayed with immunoSEQ v3.0 at survey level. The method was immunoSEQ multiplex PCR; TCRdb's version includes in-frame clones alone and lacks a portion of them. In the table there are roughly 34,000 clones, more than 75% of which are singletons. The material sequenced was unsorted PBMCs, taken 2.8 years before starting antiretroviral therapy. Receptor source: a woman aged 30 to 39 with HIV.

The rearrangement joins TRBV19 to TRBJ2-3; 10 nucleotides line up with TRBD2. There are 15 residues in the CDR3. The junction had 7 bases not matched to a gene; V was cut back by 6 bases and J by 4 bases. In germline, CDR1 is LNHDA, CDR2 SQIVND (reference sequence). The CDR3 DNA is TGTGCCAGTAGGCCGACTAGCGGGCGATCAGATACGCAGTATTTT. The encoded protein is CASRPTSGRSDTQYF.

This clone was seen a few times. The final CDR3 position lacks the conserved phenylalanine or tryptophan, pointing to a likely read error. The DNA is omitted, as the CDR3 cannot be located on it reliably, and the CDR3 follows TCRdb's listing. V usage is TRBV2 and J usage is TRBJ2-7; the table's TRBD2 call for D was not verified on the DNA. Germline-derived CDR1 and CDR2 are SNHLY and FYNNEI. The CDR3 spans 13 residues, counting both ends. CDR3 protein: CASLQGEYGGPHL.

This sequence joins TRBV6-5 and TRBJ2-4, with D perhaps matching TRBD1 (7 bases). The CDR3 contains 16 residues. V lost 2 bases to trimming and J lost 4 bases, with 15 bases between them. The germline CDR1 and CDR2 sequences are MNHEY and SVGAGI. The CDR3 nucleotides are TGTGCCAGCAGTTACAGGAGGGACAGCCCTAAAAACATTCAGTACTTC. Amino acids: CASSYRRDSPKNIQYF.

The chain employs TRBV5-8 and TRBJ2-2, with a weak D call TRBD2 (6 bases). From germline, CDR1 is SGHTS and CDR2 YDEGEE. The V gene lost 0 bases and the J gene lost 4 bases, with 16 bases spanning the gap. The CDR3 has 17 amino acids. The CDR3 region has the DNA TGTGCCAGCAGCTTGGTAAACCGACTCGGGGGCACCGGGGAGCTGTTTTTT. It encodes CASSLVNRLGGTGELFF.

The chain combines TRBV18 with TRBJ1-1; unclear D gene. This CDR3 contains 14 residues. CDR1 and CDR2 from the germline V gene are KGHSH and LQKENI. V was cut by 3 bases and J by 1 base, with 9 bases left in between. The DNA of the CDR3 is TGTGCCAGCTCACCTCCGCACAAGAACACTGAAGCTTTCTTT. The encoded protein is CASSPPHKNTEAFF. The whole variable domain, filled in from reference TRBV18 and TRBJ1-1, reads NAGVMQNPRHLVRRRGQEARLRCSPMKGHSHVYWYRQLPEEGLKFMVYLQKENIIDESGMPKERFSAEFPKEGPSILRIQQVVRGDSAAYFCASSPPHKNTEAFFGQGTRLTVV.

CDR3 in DNA: TGCGCCAGCAGCCTATCCCCTCTTCGGAACAGAGCCTACGAGCAGTACGTC. Protein sequence: CASSLSPLRNRAYEQYV. The chain is built from TRBV4-1 and TRBJ2-7; the D is unclear. From germline, CDR1 is MGHRA and CDR2 YSYEKL. The CDR3 has 17 residues. V lost 4 bases and J lost 2, with 21 bases in between.

The chain links TRBV10-3 to TRBJ2-2; tentatively, D is TRBD1 (6 bases). The CDR3 contains 13 residues. Trimming left V 7 bases short and J 2 bases short, with 8 bases between. Looked up from germline, CDR1 is ENHRY and CDR2 is SYGVKD. CDR3 in DNA: TGTGCCATCATCAGGGGAAACACCGGGGAGCTGTTTTTT. It yields the protein CAIIRGNTGELFF.

The chain recombines TRBV9 with TRBJ2-3; 8 positions agree with TRBD2. Germline V gene lookup returns CDR1 SGDLS and CDR2 YYNGEE. This CDR3 is 15 amino acids long. The trim removed 0 bases at V and 0 bases at J, leaving 0 bases unmatched. The CDR3 region has the DNA TGTGCCAGCAGCGTAGGCGGGGGGAGCACAGATACGCAGTATTTT. It yields the protein CASSVGGGSTDTQYF.

CDR3 residues: CASSPAGLSSGNTIYF. CDR3 coding DNA: TGTGCCAGCAGCCCGGCGGGACTGAGCTCTGGAAACACCATATATTTT. V and J are TRBV7-9 and TRBJ1-3, with D tentatively TRBD1 (5 bases). Trimming stripped 5 bases from V and 0 bases from J, with 14 bases between. Per the germline V gene, CDR1 is SEHNR and CDR2 is FQNEAQ (reference sequence). The CDR3 loop spans 16 amino acids.

This chain connects TRBV9 to TRBJ2-3; a weak D match, TRBD2 (6 bases). The CDR3 length is 15 residues. Trimming removed 1 base from V and 1 base from J, with 10 bases in between. Germline values: CDR1 SGDLS, CDR2 YYNGEE. The CDR3: CASSVRETGTDTQYF. The CDR3 region has the DNA TGTGCCAGCAGCGTACGGGAGACAGGCACAGATACGCAGTATTTT.

J is TRBJ2-2 and V is TRBV9, with unresolved D. The germline CDR1 and CDR2 sequences are SGDLS and YYNGEE. With 0 bases removed from V and 7 bases from J, the gap between germline ends came to 4 bases. This CDR3 contains 12 residues. The CDR3 protein is CASSVGNGELFF. CDR3 sequence (DNA): TGTGCCAGCAGCGTAGGTAACGGGGAGCTGTTTTTT.

The chain is built from TRBV5-5 and TRBJ1-6, with TRBD1 matching 7 bases. This CDR3 is 20 amino acids long. V lost 4 bases, J lost 4 bases, and 20 bases stayed unmatched. CDR1 and CDR2 (germline): SGHKS, YYEKEE (reference sequence). CDR3 in amino acids: CASSSDLSGGGLMYNSPLHF. The CDR3 nucleotides are TGTGCCAGCAGCAGCGATCTGTCAGGGGGAGGCCTAATGTATAATTCACCCCTCCACTTT.

V and J are TRBV27 and TRBJ1-5; a weak D match, TRBD1 (6 bases). CDR3 size: 12 residues. V lost 10 bases and J lost 9, with 16 bases in between. In germline, CDR1 is MNHEY, CDR2 SMNVEV (reference sequence). The CDR3, as DNA: TGTGCCACCGCAGGGGCTTGGGGGCCCCAGCATTTT. It translates to CATAGAWGPQHF.

The genes are TRBV5-1 and TRBJ2-1; no firm D call. This CDR3 comprises 16 residues. The germline V gene has CDR1 SGHRS and CDR2 YFSETQ. With 0 bases removed from V and 5 bases from J, the gap between germline ends came to 15 bases. DNA for the CDR3: TGCGCCAGCAGCTTGGCTCCGACCTTGACGGACAATGAGCAGTTCTTC. Protein product: CASSLAPTLTDNEQFF.

The chain joins TRBV7-3 to TRBJ1-1; D may be TRBD1 (5 bases). The CDR3 contains 13 residues. Between the trimmed V and J ends, which lost 4 bases and 11 bases, there was a span of 17 bases. Germline assignment: CDR1 SGHTA and CDR2 FQGTGA. In DNA form, the CDR3 reads TGTGCCAGCAGCTCCCGGTTGGGGGGTCGGGCTTTCTTT. Translating it yields CASSSRLGGRAFF.

The V gene is TRBV5-6, the J gene TRBJ2-6, with D possibly TRBD1 on 6 matching bases. The ends were cut back, 4 bases at V and 4 bases at J, with 12 bases in the middle. The CDR3 covers 15 residues. Germline CDR1 is SGHDT and CDR2 is YYEEEE. In nucleotides, the CDR3 is TGTGCCAGCAGCATGAGGACAGTCGGGGCCAACGTCCTGACTTTC. As protein: CASSMRTVGANVLTF.

The genes are TRBV29-1 and TRBJ2-5, with 8 nucleotides matching TRBD2. The CDR3 is 11 residues long. V was pared by 6 bases and J by 5 bases, with 2 bases of the junction left unmatched. Germline assignment: CDR1 SQVTM and CDR2 ANQGSEA. The CDR3, as DNA: TGCAGCGTAAAGCGGGGGGAGACCCAGTACTTC. It is translated as CSVKRGETQYF.

CDR3 region: CASSLAGSPATNEKLFF. The DNA for the CDR3 is TGCGCCAGCAGCTTGGCCGGGAGTCCGGCAACTAATGAAAAACTGTTTTTT. The chain links TRBV5-1 to TRBJ1-4; D ambiguous. CDR1 and CDR2 (germline): SGHRS, YFSETQ. V was clipped by 0 bases and J by 0 bases, with 12 bases between them. CDR3 length: 17 amino acids. Together with reference TRBV5-1 and TRBJ1-4, the CDR3 gives the full variable domain: KAGVTQTPRYLIKTRGQQVTLSCSPISGHRSVSWYQQTPGQGLQFLFEYFSETQRNKGNFPGRFSGRQFSNSRSEMNVSTLELGDSALYLCASSLAGSPATNEKLFFGSGTQLSVL.

The rearrangement uses TRBV5-1 and TRBJ2-5; TRBD1 matches at 8 bases. The germline CDR1 and CDR2 sequences are SGHRS and YFSETQ. Germline trimming cut 6 bases from V and 5 bases from J; bases unmatched to any gene: 15. The CDR3 runs to 16 residues. CDR3 nucleotides: TGCGCCAGCACCCCTGGGGCAGGGGGCGTCGGGGAGACCCAGTACTTC. Translation: CASTPGAGGVGETQYF.